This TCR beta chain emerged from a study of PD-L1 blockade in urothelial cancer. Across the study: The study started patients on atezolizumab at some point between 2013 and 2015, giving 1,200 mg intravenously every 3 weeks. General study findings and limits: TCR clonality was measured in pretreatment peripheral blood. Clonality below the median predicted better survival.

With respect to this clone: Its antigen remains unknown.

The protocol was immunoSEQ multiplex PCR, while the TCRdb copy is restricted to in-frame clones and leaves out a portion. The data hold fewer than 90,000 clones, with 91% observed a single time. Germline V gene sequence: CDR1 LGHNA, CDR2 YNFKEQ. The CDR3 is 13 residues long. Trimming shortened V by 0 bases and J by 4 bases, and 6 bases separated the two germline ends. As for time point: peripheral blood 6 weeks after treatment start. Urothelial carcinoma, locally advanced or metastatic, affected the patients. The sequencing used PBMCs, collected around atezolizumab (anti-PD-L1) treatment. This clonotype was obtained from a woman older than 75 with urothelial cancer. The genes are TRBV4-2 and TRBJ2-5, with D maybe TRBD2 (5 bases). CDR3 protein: CASSQDEGETQYF. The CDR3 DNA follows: TGTGCCAGCAGCCAAGATGAGGGAGAGACCCAGTACTTC.